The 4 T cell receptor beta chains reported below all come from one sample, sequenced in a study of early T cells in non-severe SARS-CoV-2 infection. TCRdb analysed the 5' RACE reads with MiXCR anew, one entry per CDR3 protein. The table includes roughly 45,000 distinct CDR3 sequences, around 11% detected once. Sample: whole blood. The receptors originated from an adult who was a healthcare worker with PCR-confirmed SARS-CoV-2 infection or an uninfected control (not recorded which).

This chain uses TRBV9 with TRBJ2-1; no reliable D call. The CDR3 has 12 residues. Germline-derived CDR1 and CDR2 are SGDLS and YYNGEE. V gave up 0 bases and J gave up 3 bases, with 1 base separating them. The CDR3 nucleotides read TGTGCCAGCAGCGTAGTCTACAATGAGCAGTTCTTC. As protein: CASSVVYNEQFF.

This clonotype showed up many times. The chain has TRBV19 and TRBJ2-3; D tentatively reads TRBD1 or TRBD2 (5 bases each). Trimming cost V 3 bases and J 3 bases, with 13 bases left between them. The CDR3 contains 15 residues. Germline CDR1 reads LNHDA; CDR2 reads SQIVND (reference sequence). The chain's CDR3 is CASSIPRGVTDTQYF. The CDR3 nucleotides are TGTGCCAGTAGTATCCCCCGAGGGGTGACAGATACGCAGTATTTT. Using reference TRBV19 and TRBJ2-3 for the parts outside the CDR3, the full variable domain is DGGITQSPKYLFRKEGQNVTLSCEQNLNHDAMYWYRQDPGQGLRLIYYSQIVNDFQKGDIAEGYSVSREKKESFPLTVTSAQKNPTAFYLCASSIPRGVTDTQYFGPGTRLTVL.

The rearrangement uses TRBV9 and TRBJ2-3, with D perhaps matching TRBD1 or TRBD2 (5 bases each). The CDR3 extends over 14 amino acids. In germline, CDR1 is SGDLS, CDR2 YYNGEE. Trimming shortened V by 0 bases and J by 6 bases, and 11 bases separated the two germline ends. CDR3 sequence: CASSVGGDRDTQYF. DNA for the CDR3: TGTGCCAGCAGCGTAGGAGGGGATAGGGATACGCAGTATTTT.

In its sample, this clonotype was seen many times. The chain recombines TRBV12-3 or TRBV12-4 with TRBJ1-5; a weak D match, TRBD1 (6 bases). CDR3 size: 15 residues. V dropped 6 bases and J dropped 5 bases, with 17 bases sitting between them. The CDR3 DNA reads TGTGCCAGCAGCCCTAGCGGGGCAGGGGATCAGCCCCAGCATTTT. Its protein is CASSPSGAGDQPQHF.